The clone carrying this TCR beta chain appeared a few times. Its antigen is unknown. This sample is drawn from a study of T cells after yellow fever vaccination. The study's findings and limits: Abundant contaminating clonotypes from the bulk population could appear in FACS-sorted repertoires. On re-exposure, the response was weaker but peaked faster, at day 5 versus 15. Clones from primary vaccination mostly reappeared after the booster (96% CD4, under 90% CD8).

The CDR3 is 16 residues long. Germline V gene data show CDR1 as MNHEY and CDR2 as SVGEGT. V shed 5 bases, J shed 5 bases, and the junction held 10 bases outside the gene matches. The TCR cDNA carried a universal primer site and UMIs from 5'RACE template switching. TCRdb ran MiXCR on the 5' RACE reads and lists one entry per CDR3 protein. The top ten hold 3% to 3.5% of the sample, which has 300,000 to 350,000 distinct CDR3 sequences, about 10% seen once. The V and J genes are TRBV6-2 or TRBV6-3 and TRBJ2-1; 9 bases fit TRBD2. This receptor was obtained from a man in his late teens or twenties who received the YFV17D yellow fever vaccine. This sample comprised CD4+ T cells sorted from PBMCs, obtained 45 days after the yellow fever booster vaccination. The CDR3 is CASSPGLAGAHNEQFF. The CDR3 DNA reads TGTGCCAGCAGTCCCGGTTTAGCGGGGGCCCACAATGAGCAGTTCTTC.